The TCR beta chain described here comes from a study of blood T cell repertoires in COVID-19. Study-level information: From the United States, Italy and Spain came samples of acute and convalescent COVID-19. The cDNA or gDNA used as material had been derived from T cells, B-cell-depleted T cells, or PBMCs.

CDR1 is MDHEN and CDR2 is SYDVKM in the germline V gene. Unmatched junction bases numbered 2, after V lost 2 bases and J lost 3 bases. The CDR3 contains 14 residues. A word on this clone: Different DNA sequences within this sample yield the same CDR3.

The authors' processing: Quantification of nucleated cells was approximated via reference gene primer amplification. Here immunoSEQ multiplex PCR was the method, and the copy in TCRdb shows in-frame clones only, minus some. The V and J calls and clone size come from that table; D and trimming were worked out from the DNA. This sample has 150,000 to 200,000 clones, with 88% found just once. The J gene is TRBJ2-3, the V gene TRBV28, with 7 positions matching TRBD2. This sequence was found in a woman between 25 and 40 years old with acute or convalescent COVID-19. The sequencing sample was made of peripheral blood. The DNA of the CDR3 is TGTGCCAGCAGTTTACCGGGAGGAACAGATACGCAGTATTTT. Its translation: CASSLPGGTDTQYF.